What follows describes a single T cell receptor (beta chain). Clones were sequenced by immunoSEQ multiplex PCR, and TCRdb holds only the in-frame ones, with some missing. This sample has about 73,000 clones, with 85% to 95% found just once. V dropped 3 bases and J dropped 3; count of bases not matched to a gene: 0. The germline CDR1 and CDR2 sequences are SGHNT and YYREEE (reference sequence). The CDR3 consists of 14 residues. These data come from a study of T cell changes during pregnancy in multiple sclerosis. This TCR was sampled from a female donor in good health, enrolled as a control in a pregnancy study. The specimen comprised peripheral blood, sampled in the third trimester of pregnancy. The V call is TRBV5-4, the J call TRBJ2-7, with 13 bases aligning to TRBD2. CDR3: CASSWTSGSYEQYF. The CDR3 nucleotides are TGTGCCAGCAGCTGGACTAGCGGGAGCTACGAGCAGTACTTC.